Shown below are 21 T cell receptor beta chains from a single sample sequenced in a study of blood T cells in healthy people across ages. Together with a sample-barcoded 5' primer, a J-beta primer mix was included in a second PCR lasting roughly 6 to 12 cycles. TCRdb reanalysed the 5' RACE reads using MiXCR and keeps one entry per CDR3 protein. The sample lists about 1.7 million distinct CDR3 sequences, roughly 27% occurring once. The sequenced sample consisted of blood. The receptors here all came from a woman under 40 in good health.

With respect to this clonotype: A single base separates this from a much larger clone, so it may be a read error. V gene TRBV5-1 combines with J gene TRBJ2-5; 7 nucleotides line up with TRBD2. V lost 6 bases to trimming and J lost 11 bases; unmatched junction nucleotides: 16. CDR1 is SGHRS and CDR2 is YFSETQ in the germline V gene. This CDR3 contains 14 residues. The CDR3: CASTGLVGSKEQYF. CDR3 bases: TGCGCCAGCACCGGACTAGTAGGATCCAAGGAGCAGTACTTC. The full variable domain, completed using reference TRBV5-1 and TRBJ2-5, is KAGVTQTPRYLIKTRGQQVTLSCSPISGHRSVSWYQQTPGQGLQFLFEYFSETQRNKGNFPGRFSGRQFSNSRSEMNVSTLELGDSALYLCASTGLVGSKEQYFGPGTRLLVL.

The V gene is TRBV11-2, the J gene TRBJ2-5; unclear D gene. There are 15 residues in the CDR3. The V gene's germline CDR1 is SGHAT and CDR2 FQNNGV. V lost 4 bases and J lost 0, with 12 bases in between. Written as DNA, the CDR3 is TGTGCCAGCAGCTCTTCGAACCGGCACCAAGAGACCCAGTACTTC. Translating gives CASSSSNRHQETQYF.

This clonotype was counted between two and nine times. The CDR3 loop is CASAPGDSPYQETQYF. The CDR3 DNA reads as TGTGCTAGTGCTCCCGGGGACAGCCCGTACCAAGAGACCCAGTACTTC. The genes are TRBV12-5 and TRBJ2-5, with TRBD1 matching over 7 bases. V lost 7 bases and J lost 0; bases outside the gene matches: 11. CDR1 is LGHNT and CDR2 is FRNRAP in the germline V gene. The CDR3 contains 16 residues.

The rearrangement links TRBV7-2 to TRBJ1-6; the D gene is possibly TRBD1 (6 bases). V lost 4 bases, J lost 8 bases, and 12 bases lay in between. There are 14 residues in the CDR3. Germline V gene sequence: CDR1 SGHTA, CDR2 FQGNSA. Here the CDR3 DNA reads TGTGCCAGCAGCTCCGGGACACCTTATTCACCCCTCCACTTT. Its protein product is CASSSGTPYSPLHF.

This clonotype has only a few counts. This chain connects TRBV20-1 to TRBJ2-3, with no clear D. The CDR3 length is 14 residues. CDR1 is DFQATT, CDR2 SNEGSKA, per germline (reference sequence). Between the trimmed V and J ends, which lost 3 bases and 4 bases, there was a span of 14 bases. CDR3 in amino acids: CSASGYGLADTQYF. CDR3 in DNA: TGCAGTGCTAGCGGATATGGCTTGGCAGATACGCAGTATTTT.

This clonotype was seen repeatedly, ten times or more. V is TRBV25-1 and J is TRBJ2-7; 7 bases are a match to TRBD1. The germline V gene encodes CDR1 MGHDK and CDR2 SYGVNS. The CDR3 has 14 residues. V lost 8 bases, J lost 2 bases, and 9 bases stayed unmatched. Here the CDR3 DNA reads TGTGCCAGCCAGAATCAGGACAGGACCTACGAGCAGTACTTC. Its translation is CASQNQDRTYEQYF.

The J gene is TRBJ1-5, the V gene TRBV20-1, with D tentatively TRBD1 (6 bases). The germline V gene encodes CDR1 DFQATT and CDR2 SNEGSKA (reference sequence). The CDR3 covers 13 residues. The ends were cut back, 5 bases at V and 2 bases at J, with 10 bases in the middle. CDR3 bases: TGCAGTGCTGAGACAGGATGCAATCAGCCCCAGCATTTT. It translates to CSAETGCNQPQHF.

Regarding this clonotype: At one of its ends the junction is not consistent with the germline gene, which may arise from a read error. The chain carries TRBV7-9 and TRBJ2-3; D remains ambiguous. This CDR3 contains 14 residues. Germline V gene sequence: CDR1 SEHNR, CDR2 FQNEAQ (reference sequence). CDR3 loop: CASNLVDSTDTQYF. Written as DNA, the CDR3 is TGTGCCAGCAACTTAGTTGACAGCACAGATACGCAGTATTTT.

A word on this clonotype: With a much larger clone just one base away, this may be a read error. The V call is TRBV5-5, the J call TRBJ2-3, with D perhaps matching TRBD2 (6 bases). This CDR3 has 15 amino acids. Germline loops: CDR1 SGHKS, CDR2 YYEKEE (reference sequence). CDR3 in amino acids: CASSLGPTSTYTQYF. The CDR3 DNA is TGTGCCAGCAGCTTGGGTCCTACTAGCACATATACGCAGTATTTT.

The table lists this clonotype with many counts. V usage is TRBV29-1 and J usage is TRBJ2-7; D could derive from TRBD1 or TRBD2 (5 bases each). The CDR3 consists of 14 residues. Germline CDR1 is SQVTM and CDR2 is ANQGSEA. The ends were cut back, 4 bases at V and 3 bases at J, with 16 bases in the middle. DNA of the CDR3: TGCAGCGTTGGGCCGGGGCCCTCTGGCTACGAGCAGTACTTC. It yields the protein CSVGPGPSGYEQYF.

CDR3 sequence: CASSTPGKPYEQYF. The DNA of the CDR3 is TGTGCCAGCAGCACCCCGGGGAAGCCCTACGAGCAGTACTTC. The chain employs TRBV11-2 and TRBJ2-7, with D possibly being TRBD2 (5 bases). Trimming took off 5 bases at V and 2 bases at J, with 13 bases between the two ends. The CDR3 length is 14 residues. Germline loops: CDR1 SGHAT, CDR2 FQNNGV.

This clonotype has just one count. J is TRBJ1-4 and V is TRBV18; 9 bases agree with TRBD1. In germline, CDR1 is KGHSH, CDR2 LQKENI. This CDR3 spans 14 amino acids. The V gene end was trimmed by 6 bases and the J gene end by 6 bases; junction bases not matched to a gene: 5. As DNA, the CDR3 is TGTGCCAGCTCCCAACAGGGGGCCCATGAAAAACTGTTTTTT. This codes for CASSQQGAHEKLFF.

The V call is TRBV12-3 or TRBV12-4, the J call TRBJ2-3; 7 bases agree with TRBD2. There are 19 residues in the CDR3. Trimming took 6 bases from V and 2 from J; bases not matched to a gene: 20. CDR3 in DNA: TGTGCCAGCAGCCCCGACCTTGGCCCCCGGCGGGGGTCCACAGATACGCAGTATTTT. It encodes CASSPDLGPRRGSTDTQYF.

Turning to this clonotype: A single base separates this from a much larger clone, so it may be a read error. This sequence joins TRBV2 and TRBJ2-4; D call uncertain. The J call may be incorrect, as the DNA end agrees better with TRBJ2-7. The CDR3 consists of 12 residues. Germline V gene sequence: CDR1 SNHLY, CDR2 FYNNEI. The CDR3 region has the DNA TGTGCCGGCAGCCCTGGTTACTACGAGCAGTACTTC. Protein: CAGSPGYYEQYF.

The chain is built from TRBV3-1 and TRBJ2-3; D is undetermined. The V and J ends lost 3 bases and 2 bases respectively, with 12 bases between them. Germline V gene data show CDR1 as LGHDT and CDR2 as YNNKEL (reference sequence). The CDR3 length is 15 residues. The CDR3: CASSQSNGVTDTQYF. The CDR3 DNA reads as TGTGCCAGCAGCCAGTCCAATGGAGTCACAGATACGCAGTATTTT.

The rearrangement links TRBV10-3 to TRBJ2-7; 13 bases are a match to TRBD2. Germline V gene lookup returns CDR1 ENHRY and CDR2 SYGVKD. Trimming cost V 5 bases and J 4 bases; bases outside gene matches: 5. The CDR3 runs to 15 residues. The CDR3 nucleotides are TGTGCCATCAGTCAGGGACTAGCGGGGAGTTACGAGCAGTACTTC. This translates into CAISQGLAGSYEQYF.

V and J are TRBV25-1 and TRBJ2-6; 10 bases map to TRBD1. Germline V gene sequence: CDR1 MGHDK, CDR2 SYGVNS. V dropped 5 bases and J dropped 2; count of bases not matched to a gene: 9. This CDR3 is 18 amino acids long. CDR3 coding DNA: TGTGCCAGCAGTAAAATAGGACAGGGGGGGACTGGGGCCAACGTCCTGACTTTC. Translation: CASSKIGQGGTGANVLTF.

As to this clonotype: The junction does not match germline at one end; this may be a read error. The chain links TRBV11-2 to TRBJ2-1; 12 bases are shared with TRBD2. Germline CDR1 SGHAT, CDR2 FQNNGV. This CDR3 has 15 residues. CDR3 region: CANSSRLAGDLEQFF. CDR3 coding DNA: TGTGCCAACAGCTCCCGACTAGCGGGGGATCTTGAGCAGTTCTTC. Variable domain in full (rest from reference TRBV11-2 and TRBJ2-1): EAGVAQSPRYKIIEKRQSVAFWCNPISGHATLYWYQQILGQGPKLLIQFQNNGVVDDSQLPKDRFSAERLKGVDSTLKIQPAKLEDSAVYLCANSSRLAGDLEQFFGPGTRLTVL.

The V gene is TRBV5-1, the J gene TRBJ2-3, with D perhaps assigned TRBD1 or TRBD2 (5 bases each). V was pared by 4 bases and J by 5 bases, with 17 bases between. CDR3 size: 15 residues. CDR1 is SGHRS and CDR2 is YFSETQ in the germline V gene. The DNA for the CDR3 is TGCGCCAGCAGCCTCGGGGACCCTCCTGAAGATACGCAGTATTTT. Amino acid sequence: CASSLGDPPEDTQYF. The whole variable domain, filled in from reference TRBV5-1 and TRBJ2-3, reads KAGVTQTPRYLIKTRGQQVTLSCSPISGHRSVSWYQQTPGQGLQFLFEYFSETQRNKGNFPGRFSGRQFSNSRSEMNVSTLELGDSALYLCASSLGDPPEDTQYFGPGTRLTVL.

This chain joins TRBV5-6 and TRBJ1-1, with D perhaps TRBD1 (5 bases). V shed 2 bases and J shed 6 bases, with 17 bases lying between them. This CDR3 has 15 residues. The germline CDR1 and CDR2 sequences are SGHDT and YYEEEE. The CDR3: CASSFQTVGSSEAFF. The CDR3 DNA follows: TGTGCCAGCAGCTTCCAGACAGTGGGATCGTCTGAAGCTTTCTTT. Drawing the rest from reference TRBV5-6 and TRBJ1-1, the complete variable domain is DAGVTQSPTHLIKTRGQQVTLRCSPKSGHDTVSWYQQALGQGPQFIFQYYEEEERQRGNFPDRFSGHQFPNYSSELNVNALLLGDSALYLCASSFQTVGSSEAFFGQGTRLTVV.

The V gene is TRBV10-2, the J gene TRBJ2-7; TRBD2 matches 11 bases. CDR1 is WSHSY and CDR2 is SAAADI in the germline V gene. This CDR3 has 13 residues. V trimming: 9 bases; J trimming: 3 bases; junction bases outside the gene matches: 4. Here the CDR3 reads CASSGRGIYEQYF. The CDR3 DNA reads TGCGCCAGTAGCGGGAGGGGCATCTACGAGCAGTACTTC.